Listed below are T cell receptor beta chains from one sample, sequenced in a study of PD-1 blockade in classical Hodgkin lymphoma. Measured with immunoSEQ multiplex PCR; TCRdb has only the in-frame clones, and not every one. The sample has 39,000 or so clones, approximately 90% seen once; the top ten hold approximately 5.7%. The sample in question was peripheral blood mononuclear cells (PBMCs), obtained before the second cycle of nivolumab. Receptors were obtained from a human donor with classical Hodgkin lymphoma. Each CDR3 is given with its conserved first and last residue. The order of the fields is V gene, D gene, clone size, J gene, CDR3 DNA, CDR3 protein. D genes are given only for firm matches. Not all rows give a size; the values are once, few, many and, for expanded clones, a class.

TRBV4-1	-	-	TRBJ1-3	TGCGCCAGCAGCCAACCCAGCTCTGGAAACACCATATATTTT	CASSQPSSGNTIYF
TRBV6-5	-	once	TRBJ2-3	TGTGCCAGCAGTTTGTTTGGGGGGGCCGGCACAGATACGCAGTATTTT	CASSLFGGAGTDTQYF
TRBV6-4	TRBD1	-	TRBJ2-3	TGTGCCAGCAGCGAACAGGGGAATAGGGCAGATACGCAGTATTTT	CASSEQGNRADTQYF
TRBV27	TRBD1	-	TRBJ2-7	TGTGCCAGCAGTTTAAGGGGCCCAGGGACAGGAGTGTACGAGCAGTACTTC	CASSLRGPGTGVYEQYF
TRBV5-1	-	-	TRBJ1-1	TGCGCCAGCAGCTTGGTGGAGGGGACTAACACTGAAGCTTTCTTT	CASSLVEGTNTEAFF
TRBV19	TRBD2	-	TRBJ2-7	TGTGCCACCCGGACTAGCGGAAACTACGAGCAGTACTTC	CATRTSGNYEQYF
TRBV6-1	-	-	TRBJ2-5	TGTGCCAGCAGTGAATCCCCCGGGGAGACCCAGTACTTC	CASSESPGETQYF
TRBV10-2	-	-	TRBJ2-7	TGCGCCAGCAAGAGGTTTGGGAGCTCCTACGAGCAGTACTTC	CASKRFGSSYEQYF
TRBV18	-	few	TRBJ2-1	TGTGCCAGCTCACCACTAGCGCCAGAGCAGTTCTTC	CASSPLAPEQFF
TRBV6-4	-	-	TRBJ2-2	TGTGCCAGCAGCAGTCAACAGGTTTCGATTACCGGGGAGCTGTTTTTT	CASSSQQVSITGELFF
TRBV28	-	-	TRBJ2-6	TGTGCCAGCAGTTTGGACTCGTCTGGGGCCAACGTCCTGACTTTC	CASSLDSSGANVLTF
TRBV27	-	-	TRBJ1-4	TGTGCCAGCAGTTTGTCCTGGGTGGGGCCTAATGAAAAACTGTTTTTT	CASSLSWVGPNEKLFF
TRBV7-9	-	-	TRBJ1-2	TGTGCCAGCAGCCCCCTAGGGGCCGCCCCGCACTATGGCTACACCTTC	CASSPLGAAPHYGYTF
TRBV27	-	-	TRBJ1-2	TGTGCCAGCAGGACACAGGGTAATAACTATGGCTACACCTTC	CASRTQGNNYGYTF
TRBV29-1	TRBD1	-	TRBJ2-1	TGCAGCGTGGACAGGGGACCCTACAATGAGCAGTTCTTC	CSVDRGPYNEQFF
TRBV4-2	TRBD2	-	TRBJ2-4	TGTGCCAGCAGCCCCCTAGCGGGGGCCTTAAACATTCAGTACTTC	CASSPLAGALNIQYF
TRBV28	-	-	TRBJ1-2	TGTGCCAGCTGGGGAAAGGGGGATGGCTACACCTTC	CASWGKGDGYTF
TRBV7-3	-	-	TRBJ2-2	TGTGCCAGCAGCTTAACGGGACCGAACACCGGGGAGCTGTTTTTT	CASSLTGPNTGELFF
TRBV27	-	once	TRBJ1-6	TGTGCCAGCAGTTTGAGGGTCACCTATAATTCACCCCTCCACTTT	CASSLRVTYNSPLHF
TRBV27	-	-	TRBJ1-2	TGTGCCAGCAGTACCCGAGGGGGGCCGAACTATGGCTACACCTTC	CASSTRGGPNYGYTF
TRBV7-9	-	-	TRBJ1-3	TGTGCCAGCAGCTTAGTCCGGGCAGGGTCCTCTGGAAACACCATATATTTT	CASSLVRAGSSGNTIYF
TRBV28	-	-	TRBJ1-2	TGTGCCAGCACACCGTCGGGCTATGGCTACACCTTC	CASTPSGYGYTF
TRBV4-3	TRBD2	-	TRBJ2-1	TGCGCCAGCAGCCAAGATGAAGGCGGGGGGGCGTATGAGCAGTTCTTC	CASSQDEGGGAYEQFF
TRBV11-2	TRBD2	once	TRBJ2-1	TGTGCCAGCAGCTTAGAAGCGGGGGAATACAATGAGCAGTTCTTC	CASSLEAGEYNEQFF
TRBV6-1	TRBD2	-	TRBJ2-2	TGTGCCAGCAGTGACGGACTAGCGGACGGGGAGCTGTTTTTT	CASSDGLADGELFF
TRBV7-2	-	-	TRBJ1-5	TGTGCCAGCAGCTTAGACGGGATGAATCAGCCCCAGCATTTT	CASSLDGMNQPQHF
TRBV22-1	-	-	TRBJ2-5	TGTCCTGGGAGCGCCGGTTCGACTAAGACCCAAGAGACCCAGTACTTC	CPGSAGSTKTQETQYF
TRBV28	TRBD1	-	TRBJ1-5	TGTGCCAGCAGGACAGGGATGGTTGGTCAGCCCCAGCATTTT	CASRTGMVGQPQHF
TRBV2	-	-	TRBJ2-7	TGTGCCAGCAGTGAAGAGGGTGGGTACGAGCAGTACTTC	CASSEEGGYEQYF
TRBV19	TRBD1	-	TRBJ2-7	TGTGCCAGTAGTACCTACTGGCGACAGGGCTCCTACGAGCAGTACTTC	CASSTYWRQGSYEQYF
TRBV11-3	TRBD1	-	TRBJ2-7	TGTGCCAGCAGCTTTAGGACAGGGAACGAGCAGTACTTC	CASSFRTGNEQYF
TRBV5-6	-	-	TRBJ2-7	TGTGCCAGCAGCTTAGTATCGGGGGAATACGAGCAGTACTTC	CASSLVSGEYEQYF
TRBV11-2	TRBD2	-	TRBJ2-5	TGTGCCAGCAGCTTACTGAGTAGCGGGGGGCAAGAGACCCAGTACTTC	CASSLLSSGGQETQYF